The 10 T cell receptor beta chains below were found in one sample sequenced in a study of neoadjuvant anti-PD-1 for oral cavity cancer. Profiling relied on immunoSEQ multiplex PCR, and the TCRdb table lists in-frame clones only, not all of them. Of roughly 60,000 clones listed, roughly 80% were seen once; the top ten hold 2.6%. This specimen was PBMCs, taken before nivolumab (anti-PD-1) treatment. These receptors all stem from a person aged 35-79 years with oral cavity squamous cell carcinoma.

The chain employs TRBV5-1 and TRBJ2-1, with D possibly being TRBD1 (6 bases). V was cut by 4 bases and J by 7 bases, with 27 bases left in between. This CDR3 comprises 18 residues. Germline V gene lookup returns CDR1 SGHRS and CDR2 YFSETQ. This CDR3 reads CASSRSRGAAGVLNEQFF. CDR3 DNA: TGCGCCAGCAGCCGCTCAAGGGGCGCGGCAGGGGTCCTTAATGAGCAGTTCTTC.

The chain links TRBV4-2 to TRBJ2-7, with D unclear. This CDR3 has 12 amino acids. Germline V gene lookup returns CDR1 LGHNA and CDR2 YNFKEQ. Between the trimmed V and J ends, which lost 1 base and 4 bases, there was a span of 5 bases. This CDR3 reads CASSQAAYEQYF. The CDR3 region has the DNA TGTGCCAGCAGCCAAGCCGCTTACGAGCAGTACTTC.

The gene calls are TRBV6-1 and TRBJ1-5; D may be TRBD1 (5 bases). The V gene lost 1 base and the J gene lost 0 bases, with 19 bases spanning the gap. This CDR3 spans 19 amino acids. The germline CDR1 and CDR2 sequences are MNHNS and SASEGT. In DNA form, the CDR3 reads TGTGCCAGCAGTGAAGTGTGGGCAGGGAAGGGATATAGCAATCAGCCCCAGCATTTT. Translation: CASSEVWAGKGYSNQPQHF.

The chain couples TRBV11-2 to TRBJ2-7; D is unclear. The CDR3 consists of 18 residues. The V end lost 0 bases, the J end lost 1 base, and 19 bases lay between the germline ends. Looked up from germline, CDR1 is SGHAT and CDR2 is FQNNGV. Here the CDR3 reads CASSLERSSASISYEQYF. The CDR3 bases are TGTGCCAGCAGCTTAGAGAGAAGTTCGGCTTCAATTTCCTACGAGCAGTACTTC.

The CDR3 protein is CASSLVGKGEQFF. The CDR3 DNA reads as TGCGCCAGCAGCTTGGTCGGCAAGGGTGAGCAGTTCTTC. The chain couples TRBV5-1 to TRBJ2-1; D unresolved. Germline V gives CDR1 SGHRS, CDR2 YFSETQ. This CDR3 has 13 residues. The ends were cut back, 0 bases at V and 9 bases at J, with 10 bases in the middle. The full variable domain, in which reference TRBV5-1 and TRBJ2-1 provide the parts outside the CDR3, is KAGVTQTPRYLIKTRGQQVTLSCSPISGHRSVSWYQQTPGQGLQFLFEYFSETQRNKGNFPGRFSGRQFSNSRSEMNVSTLELGDSALYLCASSLVGKGEQFFGPGTRLTVL.

The V gene is TRBV28, the J gene TRBJ2-3; 7 bases match TRBD1. Germline CDR1 reads MDHEN; CDR2 reads SYDVKM. The CDR3 loop spans 15 amino acids. J lost 5 bases, V lost 3 bases, and 8 bases had no gene match. CDR3 in amino acids: CASSLRGQGRDTQYF. Here the CDR3 DNA reads TGTGCCAGCAGTTTGAGGGGGCAGGGTAGAGATACGCAGTATTTT.

This clone was seen a few times. The rearrangement uses TRBV7-6 and TRBJ2-1; TRBD2 agrees at 9 bases. This CDR3 has 17 residues. Germline values: CDR1 SGHVS, CDR2 FNYEAQ. Trimming took 2 bases from V and 0 from J; bases not matched to a gene: 5. DNA of the CDR3: TGTGCCAGCAGCTTAAGGCTAGCGGGGAGCTCCTACAATGAGCAGTTCTTC. It codes for CASSLRLAGSSYNEQFF.

This chain links TRBV7-9 with TRBJ2-1, with D unclear. CDR1 and CDR2 (germline): SEHNR, FQNEAQ (reference sequence). The CDR3 loop spans 13 amino acids. V dropped 1 base and J dropped 10 bases, with 11 bases sitting between them. CDR3 protein: CASSLESRKEQFF. The CDR3 nucleotides are TGTGCCAGCAGCTTAGAGTCTCGGAAGGAGCAGTTCTTC. Looking up the rest from reference TRBV7-9 and TRBJ2-1 gives the full variable domain: DTGVSQNPRHKITKRGQNVTFRCDPISEHNRLYWYRQTLGQGPEFLTYFQNEAQLEKSRLLSDRFSAERPKGSFSTLEIQRTEQGDSAMYLCASSLESRKEQFFGPGTRLTVL.

This sequence joins TRBV2 and TRBJ2-5; the D is unclear. The CDR3 spans 12 residues. With 6 bases removed from V and 0 bases from J, the gap between germline ends came to 5 bases. Per germline, CDR1 SNHLY and CDR2 FYNNEI. The CDR3: CASRKYQETQYF. CDR3 sequence (DNA): TGTGCCAGCAGGAAGTACCAAGAGACCCAGTACTTC.

The chain combines TRBV5-1 with TRBJ1-2; no clear D. V lost 3 bases and J lost 11, with 14 bases in between. The V gene's germline CDR1 is SGHRS and CDR2 YFSETQ. The CDR3 is 12 amino acids. The chain's CDR3 is CASSSAQRGYTF. CDR3 nucleotide sequence: TGCGCCAGCAGCTCCGCACAACGCGGGTACACCTTC.